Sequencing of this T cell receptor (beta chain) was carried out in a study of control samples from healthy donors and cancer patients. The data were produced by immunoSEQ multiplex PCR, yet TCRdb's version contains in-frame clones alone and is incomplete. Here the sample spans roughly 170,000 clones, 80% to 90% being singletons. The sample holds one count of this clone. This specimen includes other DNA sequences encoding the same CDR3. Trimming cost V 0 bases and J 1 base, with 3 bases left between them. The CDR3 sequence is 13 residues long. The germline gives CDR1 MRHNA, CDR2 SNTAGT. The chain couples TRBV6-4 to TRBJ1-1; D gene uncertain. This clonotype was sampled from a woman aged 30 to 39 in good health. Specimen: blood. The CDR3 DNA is TGTGCCAGCAGTGACTCGGGGAACACTGAAGCTTTCTTT. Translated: CASSDSGNTEAFF.